These 25 T cell receptor beta chains originate from one sample sequenced in a study of T-cell reconstitution after alpha-beta-depleted transplantation in children. As it was prepared, the TCRbeta library received unique molecular identifiers. A single record per CDR3 protein comes from TCRdb applying MiXCR to the PCR reads. Of 500,000 to 600,000 distinct CDR3 sequences listed, more than 20% are singletons. Material: PBMCs, obtained before TCRalphabeta/CD19-depleted stem cell transplant. The receptors shown here come from a boy under three years old with Wiskott-Aldrich syndrome, due to receive a stem cell transplant.

This clonotype was observed a few times. The genes are TRBV29-1 and TRBJ2-1; 12 positions match TRBD2. The V and J ends lost 6 bases and 7 bases, in that order; junction bases with no gene match: 10. The CDR3 extends over 15 amino acids. The germline CDR1 and CDR2 sequences are SQVTM and ANQGSEA. The CDR3 bases are TGCAGCGTCGAAAAATTAACTAGCGGGAGGAATGAGCAGTTCTTC. Amino acids: CSVEKLTSGRNEQFF.

This clonotype has a handful of counts. This chain links TRBV28 with TRBJ2-2; TRBD1 matches at 7 bases. Per the germline V gene, CDR1 is MDHEN and CDR2 is SYDVKM. This CDR3 region has 15 residues. The trim removed 1 base at V and 6 bases at J, leaving 5 bases unmatched. The CDR3 protein is CASSLSWQGAGELFF. The CDR3 bases are TGTGCCAGCAGTTTATCCTGGCAGGGGGCCGGGGAGCTGTTTTTT. The full variable domain, with the rest looked up from reference TRBV28 and TRBJ2-2, is DVKVTQSSRYLVKRTGEKVFLECVQDMDHENMFWYRQDPGLGLRLIYFSYDVKMKEKGDIPEGYSVSREKKERFSLILESASTNQTSMYLCASSLSWQGAGELFFGEGSRLTVL.

This clonotype has a handful of counts. The rearrangement joins TRBV5-1 to TRBJ2-2; no definite D call. CDR3 length equals 15 residues. Trimming removed 4 bases from V and 4 bases from J, with 14 bases in between. CDR1 SGHRS and CDR2 YFSETQ come from the germline V gene. As DNA, the CDR3 is TGCGCCAGCAGCCCTAAGTTCGACGGCACCGGGGAGCTGTTTTTT. This sequence encodes CASSPKFDGTGELFF.

This clonotype was detected only a few times. This chain uses TRBV27 with TRBJ1-1; a weak D match, TRBD1 (5 bases). Trimming removed 3 bases at V and 1 base at J, with 9 bases between. CDR3 size: 14 residues. Germline V gene data show CDR1 as MNHEY and CDR2 as SMNVEV (reference sequence). CDR3 nucleotide sequence: TGTGCCAGCAGTTTCCGGGACCCGAACACTGAAGCTTTCTTT. This codes for CASSFRDPNTEAFF.

The table lists this clonotype with a count of one. The genes are TRBV5-1 and TRBJ2-1; TRBD2 aligns across 11 bases. CDR1 and CDR2 from the germline V gene are SGHRS and YFSETQ. This CDR3 has 16 residues. V shed 4 bases and J 9 bases; nucleotides not matched to a gene: 12. The CDR3 spells CASSAPVLAGVIEQFF. Written as DNA, the CDR3 is TGCGCCAGCAGCGCCCCTGTACTAGCGGGAGTCATTGAGCAGTTCTTC.

The chain joins TRBV15 to TRBJ1-3; D gene unclear. V was trimmed by 1 base and J by 0 bases, leaving 16 bases between them. In germline, CDR1 is LNHNV, CDR2 YYDKDF (reference sequence). The length of the CDR3 is 18 residues. This CDR3 is CATSRGLPLASSGNTIYF. Here the CDR3 DNA reads TGTGCCACCAGCAGAGGATTACCTTTGGCTAGCTCTGGAAACACCATATATTTT.

The J gene is TRBJ2-2, the V gene TRBV7-3; D unresolved. The CDR3 has 14 residues. The germline gives CDR1 SGHTA, CDR2 FQGTGA. The ends were cut back, 0 bases at V and 6 bases at J, with 8 bases in the middle. The CDR3 reads CASSLTRASGELFF. CDR3 DNA sequence: TGTGCCAGCAGCTTAACAAGGGCGTCCGGGGAGCTGTTTTTT.

The chain employs TRBV24-1 and TRBJ2-1, with 10 nucleotides matching TRBD2. This CDR3 is built from 22 residues. Germline CDR1 KGHDR, CDR2 SFDVKD. The CDR3 bases are TGTGGCGCCAGTGATTTGAACGGGGATGGAGTAGCGGGAGGTGACTCCTACAATGAGCAGTTCTTC. Amino acid sequence: CGASDLNGDGVAGGDSYNEQFF.

The rearrangement joins TRBV28 to TRBJ1-5; tentative D call: TRBD1 (5 bases). Germline CDR1 and CDR2: MDHEN and SYDVKM. This CDR3 contains 14 residues. Trimming pared 10 bases from V and 0 bases from J, leaving 13 bases between. CDR3 residues: CATCWGDSNQPQHF. The CDR3 DNA reads TGTGCCACTTGCTGGGGGGATAGCAATCAGCCCCAGCATTTT.

This clonotype was recorded a few times. This rearrangement joins TRBV12-3 or TRBV12-4 to TRBJ1-5; D is ambiguous. Trimming stripped 8 bases from V and 4 bases from J, with 12 bases between. The CDR3 is 13 residues long. The CDR3 DNA follows: TGTGCCAGCGGAGAAAGAGGAAATCAGCCCCAGCATTTT. It translates to CASGERGNQPQHF.

The chain employs TRBV14 and TRBJ2-7; 8 nucleotides match TRBD1. Germline assignment: CDR1 SGHDN and CDR2 FVKESK. Trimming cost V 4 bases and J 3 bases; bases outside gene matches: 11. The CDR3 totals 16 residues. The CDR3 coding sequence is TGTGCCAGCAGCCGATTTTCGGGACAGGCCGTCTACGAGCAGTACTTC. It yields the protein CASSRFSGQAVYEQYF.

The chain carries TRBV6-5 and TRBJ2-3; 9 nucleotides match TRBD1. The CDR3 has 16 amino acids. V gave up 4 bases and J gave up 6 bases; unmatched junction bases: 11. CDR1 is MNHEY and CDR2 is SVGAGI in the germline V gene. The CDR3 region is CASSLGNRGLGDTQYF. The CDR3 DNA follows: TGTGCCAGCAGTTTAGGGAACAGGGGGCTCGGGGATACGCAGTATTTT.

The chain carries TRBV12-3 or TRBV12-4 and TRBJ2-5; possibly TRBD1 for D (6 bases). The V end lost 4 bases, the J end lost 5 bases, and 14 bases lay between the germline ends. The CDR3 spans 14 residues. The chain's CDR3 is CASSYGRGGETQYF. In DNA, the CDR3 is TGTGCCAGCAGTTATGGCAGGGGCGGTGAGACCCAGTACTTC.

V usage is TRBV28 and J usage is TRBJ2-1, with a possible D match to TRBD2 (6 bases). CDR3 length: 13 amino acids. Trimming cost V 5 bases and J 10 bases, with 15 bases left between them. Per the germline V gene, CDR1 is MDHEN and CDR2 is SYDVKM. CDR3: CASSLPGLGEQFF. The DNA of the CDR3 is TGTGCCAGCAGTCTCCCGGGACTGGGGGAGCAGTTCTTC. Filled out from reference TRBV28 and TRBJ2-1, the complete variable domain reads DVKVTQSSRYLVKRTGEKVFLECVQDMDHENMFWYRQDPGLGLRLIYFSYDVKMKEKGDIPEGYSVSREKKERFSLILESASTNQTSMYLCASSLPGLGEQFFGPGTRLTVL.

The V and J genes are TRBV4-1 and TRBJ1-2; D is unresolved. Germline CDR1 reads MGHRA; CDR2 reads YSYEKL. This CDR3 spans 14 amino acids. The germline V and J ends were trimmed by 1 base and 4 bases, with 10 bases remaining between them. CDR3 DNA: TGCGCCAGCAGCCAAGTCAGCAATTCCTATGGCTACACCTTC. Its protein product is CASSQVSNSYGYTF.

The J gene is TRBJ2-2, the V gene TRBV5-1, with 10 bases aligning to TRBD2. Germline CDR1 SGHRS, CDR2 YFSETQ. There are 16 residues in the CDR3. Losses at the gene ends were 0 bases for V and 5 bases for J; bases not matched to a gene: 4. DNA for the CDR3: TGCGCCAGCAGCTTGGCCGGTAGCGGGAGGACCGGGGAGCTGTTTTTT. Protein sequence: CASSLAGSGRTGELFF.

CDR3 sequence reads: CAIRKQGALEEQYF. The CDR3 coding sequence is TGTGCCATCAGAAAACAGGGGGCGTTGGAGGAGCAGTACTTC. The chain has TRBV10-3 and TRBJ2-7, with 9 positions matching TRBD1. This CDR3 has 14 residues. The junction had 10 bases not matched to a gene; V was cut back by 6 bases and J by 7 bases. Germline values: CDR1 ENHRY, CDR2 SYGVKD.

The J gene is TRBJ2-3, the V gene TRBV24-1, with 10 bases lining up with TRBD2. Trimming took 7 bases from V and 1 from J; bases not matched to a gene: 7. Germline assignment: CDR1 KGHDR and CDR2 SFDVKD. CDR3 length: 16 amino acids. The CDR3 region is CATRSGRARGTDTQYF. The CDR3 region has the DNA TGTGCCACCAGGAGCGGGAGGGCCAGGGGCACAGATACGCAGTATTTT.

This chain joins TRBV27 and TRBJ2-7, with TRBD2 identical over 15 bases. V dropped 7 bases and J dropped 12; count of bases not matched to a gene: 10. The germline V gene has CDR1 MNHEY and CDR2 SMNVEV (reference sequence). This CDR3 is built from 14 residues. The CDR3 bases are TGTGCCAGCAAAGAGCAGGGACTAGCGGGAGGCGCGTACTTC. It codes for CASKEQGLAGGAYF.

This chain connects TRBV5-1 to TRBJ1-2; 9 nucleotides match TRBD1. The V gene end was trimmed by 3 bases and the J gene end by 4 bases; junction bases not matched to a gene: 4. CDR1 is SGHRS, CDR2 YFSETQ, per germline. The CDR3 totals 14 residues. CDR3 in amino acids: CASSWGQGAYGYTF. The CDR3 nucleotides are TGCGCCAGCAGCTGGGGACAGGGCGCCTATGGCTACACCTTC.

This clonotype was detected a few times. This chain links TRBV29-1 with TRBJ2-2, with D perhaps TRBD1 or TRBD2 (5 bases each). The CDR3 length is 12 residues. Germline V gives CDR1 SQVTM, CDR2 ANQGSEA. V lost 4 bases to trimming and J lost 6 bases, with 9 bases between them. CDR3 DNA sequence: TGCAGCGTTGGTTGGGGACCCGGGGAGCTGTTTTTT. Encoded protein: CSVGWGPGELFF.

The chain joins TRBV20-1 to TRBJ2-5, with D possibly being TRBD2 (5 bases). The V end lost 0 bases, the J end lost 3 bases, and 11 bases lay between the germline ends. Germline CDR1 is DFQATT and CDR2 is SNEGSKA (reference sequence). This CDR3 has 14 amino acids. In DNA form, the CDR3 reads TGCAGTGCTAGAGAGGATCCGGGAAAAGAGACCCAGTACTTC. As protein: CSAREDPGKETQYF.

This chain joins TRBV20-1 and TRBJ2-1; 15 bases agree with TRBD2. V dropped 6 bases and J dropped 0; count of bases not matched to a gene: 3. This CDR3 spans 16 amino acids. CDR1 and CDR2 from the germline V gene are DFQATT and SNEGSKA (reference sequence). This CDR3 reads CSAGTSGRRSYNEQFF. Written as DNA, the CDR3 is TGCAGTGCGGGGACTAGCGGGAGGCGCTCCTACAATGAGCAGTTCTTC.

CDR3: CSASWSREETQYF. The CDR3 DNA is TGCAGTGCTAGCTGGTCCAGGGAAGAGACCCAGTACTTC. This chain connects TRBV20-1 to TRBJ2-5; D is perhaps TRBD1 (5 bases). Per germline, CDR1 DFQATT and CDR2 SNEGSKA (reference sequence). Trimming took 3 bases from V and 3 from J, leaving 11 bases between them. The CDR3 extends over 13 amino acids.

The table lists this clonotype with many counts. V gene TRBV15 combines with J gene TRBJ2-1; TRBD1 aligns across 9 bases. This CDR3 is 16 amino acids long. Germline trimming cut 0 bases from V and 7 bases from J; bases unmatched to any gene: 7. Germline-derived CDR1 and CDR2 are LNHNV and YYDKDF (reference sequence). The CDR3 sequence is CATSREPGTGSNEQFF. The CDR3 bases are TGTGCCACCAGCAGAGAACCCGGGACAGGGTCGAATGAGCAGTTCTTC.